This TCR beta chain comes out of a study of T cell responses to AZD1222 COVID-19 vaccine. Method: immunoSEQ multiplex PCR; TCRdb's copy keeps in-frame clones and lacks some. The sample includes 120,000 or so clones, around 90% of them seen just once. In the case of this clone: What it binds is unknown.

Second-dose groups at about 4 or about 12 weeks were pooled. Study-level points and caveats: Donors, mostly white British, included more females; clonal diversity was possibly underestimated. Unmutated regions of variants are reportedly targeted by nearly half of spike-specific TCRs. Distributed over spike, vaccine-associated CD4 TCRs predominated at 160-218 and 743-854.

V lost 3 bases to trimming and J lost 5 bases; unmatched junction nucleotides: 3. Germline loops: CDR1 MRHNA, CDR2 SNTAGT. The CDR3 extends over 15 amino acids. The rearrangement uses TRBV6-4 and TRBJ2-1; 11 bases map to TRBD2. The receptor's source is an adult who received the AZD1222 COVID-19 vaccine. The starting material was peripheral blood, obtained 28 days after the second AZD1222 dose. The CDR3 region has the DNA TGTGCCAGCAGTGAGGGGACTAGCGGTGACAATGAGCAGTTCTTC. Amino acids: CASSEGTSGDNEQFF.